These T cell receptor beta chains were read from a single sample in a study of blood T cell repertoires in COVID-19. Generated by immunoSEQ multiplex PCR, the TCRdb table keeps only in-frame clones and is missing some. The sample lists under 200,000 clones; roughly 84% were seen once. The sequenced sample consisted of peripheral blood. The origin of the receptors is an elderly woman with acute or convalescent COVID-19. CDR3s include the opening cysteine and the closing phenylalanine or tryptophan. D genes are given only for firm matches. The size of a clone is reported for some rows only, either as once, few or many, or as a class for expanded clones.

TRBV7-2,NA,TRBJ1-2,NA,CASSLGGIYGYTF,TGTGCCAGCAGCTTAGGCGGGATATATGGCTACACCTTC
TRBV10-3,NA,TRBJ1-1,NA,CAISEWQMNTEAFF,TGTGCCATCAGTGAGTGGCAGATGAACACTGAAGCTTTCTTT
TRBV24-1,NA,TRBJ1-5,TRBD1,CATSDGTGGGNSNQPQHF,TGTGCCACCAGTGATGGGACAGGGGGGGGTAATAGCAATCAGCCCCAGCATTTT
TRBV5-1,once,TRBJ2-1,TRBD2,CASRAAGGVGYNEQFF,TGCGCCAGCAGGGCGGCGGGAGGGGTCGGGTACAATGAGCAGTTCTTC
TRBV28,few,TRBJ2-7,NA,CASSSGAGAYEQYF,TGTGCCAGCAGTTCAGGGGCAGGGGCCTACGAGCAGTACTTC
TRBV28,NA,TRBJ1-6,NA,CASSFMGALHSPLHF,TGTGCCAGCAGTTTCATGGGGGCCCTGCATTCACCCCTCCACTTT
TRBV5-6,NA,TRBJ2-7,TRBD2,CASSFGGSSYEQYF,TGTGCCAGCAGCTTCGGGGGGAGCTCCTACGAGCAGTACTTC
TRBV9,NA,TRBJ1-5,NA,CASSVDGSSNQPQHF,TGTGCCAGCAGCGTAGACGGTTCAAGCAATCAGCCCCAGCATTTT
TRBV6-6,NA,TRBJ2-7,TRBD2,CASTWTSGFYEQYF,TGTGCCAGCACCTGGACTAGCGGGTTTTACGAGCAGTACTTC
TRBV7-2,NA,TRBJ1-6,NA,CASTLTNQASPLHF,TGTGCCAGCACCCTGACAAATCAGGCATCACCCCTCCACTTT
TRBV21-1,NA,TRBJ2-6,NA,CASSYQTGERGANVLTF,TGTGCCAGCAGCTATCAGACGGGGGAAAGGGGGGCCAACGTCCTGACTTTC
TRBV27,NA,TRBJ1-5,TRBD1,CASSSYRGGGISNQPQHF,TGTGCCAGCAGTTCCTACAGGGGCGGCGGGATCAGCAATCAGCCCCAGCATTTT
TRBV27,NA,TRBJ1-1,NA,CASSRANTEAFF,TGTGCCAGCAGTCGAGCGAACACTGAAGCTTTCTTT
TRBV10-3,NA,TRBJ2-5,TRBD1,CAISRQGPETQYF,TGTGCCATCAGCAGACAGGGTCCGGAGACCCAGTACTTC
TRBV19,NA,TRBJ2-3,TRBD2,CASSIAGVGDTQYF,TGTGCCAGTAGCATAGCGGGAGTTGGGGATACGCAGTATTTT
TRBV7-9,NA,TRBJ1-2,TRBD1,CASSPRAVTGEGYTF,TGTGCCAGCAGCCCGAGGGCGGTGACAGGGGAAGGCTACACCTTC
TRBV7-2,NA,TRBJ2-4,TRBD2,CASSFTSGNGIQYF,TGTGCCAGCAGTTTCACTAGCGGGAATGGCATTCAGTACTTC
TRBV5-6,NA,TRBJ1-3,NA,CASSFEQGRNTIYF,TGTGCCAGCAGCTTCGAACAGGGACGAAACACCATATATTTT
TRBV6-6,NA,TRBJ1-5,TRBD1,CASSYFRTGWPQHF,TGTGCCAGCAGTTACTTCCGGACAGGGTGGCCCCAGCATTTT
TRBV2,few,TRBJ2-2,NA,CASSETVKNTGELFF,TGTGCCAGCAGTGAGACAGTCAAAAACACCGGGGAGCTGTTTTTT
TRBV5-3,NA,TRBJ1-1,TRBD1,CARSRKTGRNTEAFF,TGTGCCAGAAGCAGAAAGACAGGGAGGAACACTGAAGCTTTCTTT
TRBV10-1,NA,TRBJ2-7,NA,CASKGGLELYEQYF,TGCGCCAGCAAGGGTGGACTCGAGCTCTACGAGCAGTACTTC
TRBV28,NA,TRBJ2-1,NA,CASTLREYNEQFF,TGTGCCAGCACCCTTCGGGAGTACAATGAGCAGTTCTTC
TRBV6-2/TRBV6-3,NA,TRBJ1-1,NA,CASSYPIPPPTAMNTEAFF,TGTGCCAGCAGTTACCCTATTCCCCCCCCCACAGCTATGAACACTGAAGCTTTCTTT
TRBV18,few,TRBJ1-6,NA,CASSPLEGSESPLHF,TGTGCCAGCTCACCATTGGAGGGGAGCGAATCACCCCTCCACTTT
TRBV19,NA,TRBJ1-5,NA,CASSITGRWSNQPQHF,TGTGCCAGTAGTATAACTGGGAGATGGAGCAATCAGCCCCAGCATTTT
TRBV11-2,NA,TRBJ1-1,NA,CASSAEAAMNTEAFF,TGTGCCAGCAGCGCGGAGGCCGCGATGAACACTGAAGCTTTCTTT
TRBV19,once,TRBJ1-6,NA,CASSIPDTYSPLHF,TGTGCCAGTAGTATCCCAGACACCTATTCACCCCTCCACTTT
TRBV10-3,NA,TRBJ2-1,TRBD1,CAGQSGQGARNEQFF,TGTGCCGGCCAGTCCGGACAGGGGGCAAGGAATGAGCAGTTCTTC
TRBV11-2,NA,TRBJ1-1,NA,CASSQYVGGGEAFF,TGTGCCAGCAGCCAGTATGTAGGGGGTGGGGAAGCTTTCTTT
TRBV7-2,few,TRBJ1-5,NA,CASSLVGQNQPQHF,TGTGCCAGCAGCTTAGTGGGGCAGAATCAGCCCCAGCATTTT
TRBV6-5,NA,TRBJ1-2,TRBD1,CASTRGLDYGYTF,TGTGCCAGCACCAGGGGGCTTGACTATGGCTACACCTTC
TRBV6-5,NA,TRBJ1-2,NA,CASSYGGVARITF,TGTGCCAGCAGTTACGGAGGAGTTGCGCGAATCACCTTC
TRBV11-2,NA,TRBJ2-2,NA,CASSLERYTGELFF,TGTGCCAGCAGCTTAGAGCGATACACCGGGGAGCTGTTTTTT
TRBV7-9,NA,TRBJ2-2,NA,CASRIQGPNTGELFF,TGTGCCAGCAGAATACAGGGTCCGAACACCGGGGAGCTGTTTTTT
TRBV25-1,NA,TRBJ2-2,NA,CASALQGAGELFF,TGTGCCAGCGCGTTACAGGGAGCCGGGGAGCTGTTTTTT
TRBV11-2,NA,TRBJ2-2,NA,CASSFLRNTGELFF,TGTGCCAGCAGCTTTCTTAGGAACACCGGGGAGCTGTTTTTT
TRBV6-6,NA,TRBJ2-7,TRBD2,CASSYGRGTYEQYF,TGTGCCAGCAGTTACGGGCGGGGGACCTACGAGCAGTACTTC
TRBV2,NA,TRBJ2-1,NA,CASSVGSYNEQFF,TGTGCCAGCAGTGTCGGCTCCTACAATGAGCAGTTCTTC
TRBV5-6,NA,TRBJ2-1,TRBD2,CASSRDNGLGLAAYNEQFF,TGTGCCAGCAGCAGGGACAATGGGCTAGGACTAGCGGCCTACAATGAGCAGTTCTTC
TRBV7-2,NA,TRBJ1-3,NA,CASSLAQGGNTIYF,TGTGCCAGCAGCTTAGCACAGGGAGGAAACACCATATATTTT